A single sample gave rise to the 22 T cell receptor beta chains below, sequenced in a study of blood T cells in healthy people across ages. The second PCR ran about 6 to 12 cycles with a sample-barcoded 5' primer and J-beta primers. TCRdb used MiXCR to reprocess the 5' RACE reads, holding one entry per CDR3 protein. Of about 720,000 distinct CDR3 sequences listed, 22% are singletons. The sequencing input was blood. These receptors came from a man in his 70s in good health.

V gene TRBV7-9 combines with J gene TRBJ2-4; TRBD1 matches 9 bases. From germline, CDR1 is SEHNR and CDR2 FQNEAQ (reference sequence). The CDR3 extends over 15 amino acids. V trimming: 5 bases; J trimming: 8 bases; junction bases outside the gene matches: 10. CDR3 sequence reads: CASSRGQGRIDIQYF. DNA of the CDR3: TGTGCCAGCAGCCGTGGACAGGGGAGGATTGACATTCAGTACTTC.

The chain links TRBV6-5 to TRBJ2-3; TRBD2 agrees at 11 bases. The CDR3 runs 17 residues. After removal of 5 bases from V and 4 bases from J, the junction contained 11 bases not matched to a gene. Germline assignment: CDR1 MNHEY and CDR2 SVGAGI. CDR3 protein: CASSLSGRAVVPDTQYF. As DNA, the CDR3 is TGTGCCAGCAGTCTTAGCGGGAGGGCCGTGGTCCCAGATACGCAGTATTTT.

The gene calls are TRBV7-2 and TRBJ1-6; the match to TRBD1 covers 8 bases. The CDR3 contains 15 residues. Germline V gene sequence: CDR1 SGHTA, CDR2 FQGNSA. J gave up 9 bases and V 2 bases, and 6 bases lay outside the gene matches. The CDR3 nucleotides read TGTGCCAGCAGCTTAACCGGGACAGGTTTTTCACCCCTCCACTTT. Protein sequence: CASSLTGTGFSPLHF.

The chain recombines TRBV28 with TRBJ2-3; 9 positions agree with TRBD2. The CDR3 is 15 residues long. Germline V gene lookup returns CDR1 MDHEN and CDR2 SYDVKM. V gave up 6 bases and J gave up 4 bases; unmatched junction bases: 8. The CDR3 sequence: CASSSGIAGADTQYF. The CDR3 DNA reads TGTGCCAGCAGCAGTGGAATAGCGGGAGCAGATACGCAGTATTTT.

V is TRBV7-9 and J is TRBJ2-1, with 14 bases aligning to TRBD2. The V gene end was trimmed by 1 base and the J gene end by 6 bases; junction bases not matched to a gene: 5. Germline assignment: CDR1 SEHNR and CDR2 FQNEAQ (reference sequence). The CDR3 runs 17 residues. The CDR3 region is CASSLGLAGGIPNEQFF. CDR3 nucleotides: TGTGCCAGCAGCTTAGGACTAGCGGGAGGGATTCCCAATGAGCAGTTCTTC.

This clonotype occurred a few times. The CDR3: CSAPGRVAEAFF. The CDR3 region has the DNA TGCAGTGCCCCCGGCAGGGTCGCTGAAGCTTTCTTT. The gene calls are TRBV20-1 and TRBJ1-1, with a possible D match to TRBD1 (5 bases). Between the trimmed V and J ends, which lost 6 bases and 6 bases, there was a span of 14 bases. Germline loops: CDR1 DFQATT, CDR2 SNEGSKA (reference sequence). The CDR3 spans 12 residues.

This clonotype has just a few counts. The CDR3 sequence is CSAAQTSVNGETQYF. As DNA, the CDR3 is TGCAGCGCTGCCCAAACTAGCGTGAACGGGGAGACCCAGTACTTC. V usage is TRBV29-1 and J usage is TRBJ2-5; 7 nucleotides line up with TRBD2. The length of the CDR3 is 15 residues. J lost 5 bases, V lost 7 bases, and 16 bases had no gene match. Germline CDR1 is SQVTM and CDR2 is ANQGSEA. The full variable domain, completed using reference TRBV29-1 and TRBJ2-5, is SAVISQKPSRDICQRGTSLTIQCQVDSQVTMMFWYRQQPGQSLTLIATANQGSEATYESGFVIDKFPISRPNLTFSTLTVSNMSPEDSSIYLCSAAQTSVNGETQYFGPGTRLLVL.

CDR3 amino acids: CASRGTGSIKAFF. The CDR3 region has the DNA TGTGCCAGCAGGGGGACAGGTTCGATCAAAGCTTTCTTT. This chain connects TRBV6-5 to TRBJ1-1; TRBD1 matches at 8 bases. Germline V gene lookup returns CDR1 MNHEY and CDR2 SVGAGI. Unmatched junction bases numbered 9, after V lost 6 bases and J lost 9 bases. The CDR3 loop spans 13 amino acids.

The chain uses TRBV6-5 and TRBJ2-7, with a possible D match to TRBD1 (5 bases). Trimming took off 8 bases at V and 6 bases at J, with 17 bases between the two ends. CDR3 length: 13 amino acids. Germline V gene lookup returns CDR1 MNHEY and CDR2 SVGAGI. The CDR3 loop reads CASQRTQGTEQYV. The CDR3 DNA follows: TGTGCCAGCCAAAGGACGCAGGGTACCGAGCAGTACGTC.

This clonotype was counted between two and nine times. The CDR3 loop is CASSPPQRQGGNSREAFF. CDR3 DNA sequence: TGTGCCAGCAGCCCGCCCCAACGACAGGGAGGGAATTCGCGGGAAGCTTTCTTT. The rearrangement uses TRBV6-4 and TRBJ1-1, with 7 positions matching TRBD1. V lost 6 bases to trimming and J lost 8 bases; unmatched junction nucleotides: 24. The germline gives CDR1 MRHNA, CDR2 SNTAGT. The CDR3 has 18 amino acids.

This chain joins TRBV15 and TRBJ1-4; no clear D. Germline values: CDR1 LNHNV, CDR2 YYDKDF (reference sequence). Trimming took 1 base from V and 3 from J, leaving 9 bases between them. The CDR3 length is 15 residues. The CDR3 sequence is CATSRARGSNEKLFF. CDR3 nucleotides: TGTGCCACCAGCAGAGCCCGGGGATCTAATGAAAAACTGTTTTTT.

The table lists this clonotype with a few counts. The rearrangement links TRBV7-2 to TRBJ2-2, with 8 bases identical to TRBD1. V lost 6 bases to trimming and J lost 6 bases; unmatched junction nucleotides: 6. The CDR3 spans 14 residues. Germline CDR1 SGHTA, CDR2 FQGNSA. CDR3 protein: CASRDRVGSGELFF. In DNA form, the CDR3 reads TGTGCCAGCAGGGACAGGGTAGGCTCCGGGGAGCTGTTTTTT. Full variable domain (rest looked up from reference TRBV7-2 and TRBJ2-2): GAGVSQSPSNKVTEKGKDVELRCDPISGHTALYWYRQSLGQGLEFLIYFQGNSAPDKSGLPSDRFSAERTGGSVSTLTIQRTQQEDSAVYLCASRDRVGSGELFFGEGSRLTVL.

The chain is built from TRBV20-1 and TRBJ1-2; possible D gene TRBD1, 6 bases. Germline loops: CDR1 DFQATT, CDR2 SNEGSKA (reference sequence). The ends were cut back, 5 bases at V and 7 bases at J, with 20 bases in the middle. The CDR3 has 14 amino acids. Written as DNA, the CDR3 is TGCAGTGCTGAAGCGCGGGGGCGCCGGGGTGGCTACACCTTC. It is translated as CSAEARGRRGGYTF.

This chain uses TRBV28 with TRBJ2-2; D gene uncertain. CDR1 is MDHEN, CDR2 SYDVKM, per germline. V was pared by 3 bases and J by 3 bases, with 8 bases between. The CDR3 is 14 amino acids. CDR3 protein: CASSFLRDTGELFF. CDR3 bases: TGTGCCAGCAGTTTTCTTCGAGACACCGGGGAGCTGTTTTTT.

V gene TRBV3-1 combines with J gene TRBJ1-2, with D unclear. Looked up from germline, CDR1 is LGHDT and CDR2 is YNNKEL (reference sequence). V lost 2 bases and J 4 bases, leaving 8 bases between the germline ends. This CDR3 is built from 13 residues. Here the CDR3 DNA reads TGTGCCAGCAGCCAATTAGCGACCTATGGCTACACCTTC. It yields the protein CASSQLATYGYTF.

In DNA form, the CDR3 reads TGTGCCAGCAGTCCCCGGGACAGGGGTTGGAACGAGCAGTACTTC. Translating gives CASSPRDRGWNEQYF. V and J are TRBV12-3 or TRBV12-4 and TRBJ2-5; TRBD1 aligns across 10 bases. Near its end, the DNA agrees better with TRBJ2-7, so the J call may be wrong. The CDR3 spans 15 residues.

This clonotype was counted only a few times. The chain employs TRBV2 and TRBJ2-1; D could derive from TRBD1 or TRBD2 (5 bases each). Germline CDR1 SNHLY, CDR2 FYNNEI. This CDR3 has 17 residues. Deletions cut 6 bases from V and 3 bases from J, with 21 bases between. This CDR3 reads CASSEGPGRDLYNEQFF. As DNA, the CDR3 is TGTGCCAGCAGCGAGGGGCCCGGGCGAGACCTCTACAATGAGCAGTTCTTC.

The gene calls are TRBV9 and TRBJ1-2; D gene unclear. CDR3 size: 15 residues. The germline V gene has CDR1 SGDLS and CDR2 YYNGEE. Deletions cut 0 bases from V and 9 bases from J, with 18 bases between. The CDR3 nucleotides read TGTGCCAGCAGCGTAGTCGTGGGGAACGCTAGGAGCTACACCTTC. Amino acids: CASSVVVGNARSYTF. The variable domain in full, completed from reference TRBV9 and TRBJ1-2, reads DSGVTQTPKHLITATGQRVTLRCSPRSGDLSVYWYQQSLDQGLQFLIQYYNGEERAKGNILERFSAQQFPDLHSELNLSSLELGDSALYFCASSVVVGNARSYTFGSGTRLTVV.

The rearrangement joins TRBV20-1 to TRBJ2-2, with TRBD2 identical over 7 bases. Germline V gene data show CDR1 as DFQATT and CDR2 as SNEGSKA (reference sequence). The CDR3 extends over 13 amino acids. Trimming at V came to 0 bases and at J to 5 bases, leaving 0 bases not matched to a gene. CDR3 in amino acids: CSAREAGTGELFF. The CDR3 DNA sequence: TGCAGTGCTAGAGAAGCGGGGACCGGGGAGCTGTTTTTT.

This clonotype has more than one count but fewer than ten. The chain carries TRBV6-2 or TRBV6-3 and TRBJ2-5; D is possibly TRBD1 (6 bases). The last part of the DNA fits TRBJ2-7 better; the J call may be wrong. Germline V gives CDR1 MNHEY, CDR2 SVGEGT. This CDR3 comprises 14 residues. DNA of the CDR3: TGTGCCAGCAGTTACTCCACAGGGACCTACGAGCAGTACGTC. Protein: CASSYSTGTYEQYV.

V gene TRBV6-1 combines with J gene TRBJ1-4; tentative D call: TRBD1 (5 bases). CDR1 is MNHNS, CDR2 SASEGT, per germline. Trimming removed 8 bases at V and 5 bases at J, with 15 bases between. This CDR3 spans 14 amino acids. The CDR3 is CASQDRGRNEKLFF. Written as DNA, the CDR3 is TGTGCCAGCCAAGATAGGGGCCGGAATGAAAAACTGTTTTTT.

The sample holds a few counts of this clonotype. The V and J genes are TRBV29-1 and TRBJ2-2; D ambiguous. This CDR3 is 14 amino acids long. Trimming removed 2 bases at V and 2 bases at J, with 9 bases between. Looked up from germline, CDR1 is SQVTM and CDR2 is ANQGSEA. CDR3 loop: CSVERQANTGELFF. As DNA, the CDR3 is TGCAGCGTTGAACGGCAGGCAAACACCGGGGAGCTGTTTTTT.